The clone carrying this T cell receptor beta chain appeared many times. Its antigen is as yet unknown. The data derive from a study of cytomegalovirus exposure and HLA in healthy donors. Whole-study findings and limits: In a later analysis, approximately 15,000 TCR beta sequences were associated with HLA alleles at 0.05 false discovery rate. Later analysis indicated greater clonal expansion among HLA-associated TCR beta chains than among equally common other chains. A missense DCLRE1C variant was associated with V- and J-gene trimming of TCR beta chains in a later analysis, and an independent cohort replicated the association.

Trimming removed 6 bases from V and 4 bases from J; junction bases left unmatched: 14. CDR3 length: 16 amino acids. In germline, CDR1 is MNHNY, CDR2 SVGAGI (reference sequence). Both 60 Vbeta primers and 13 Jbeta primers went into the PCR. Data came from immunoSEQ multiplex PCR; TCRdb stores just in-frame clones and leaves some out. The data hold 120,000 or so clones, with around 86% observed a single time. The material sequenced was PBMCs. The receptor's source is a woman between 35 and 50 years old in good health and CMV-seronegative. The V call is TRBV6-6, the J call TRBJ1-2; 7 bases map to TRBD1. DNA for the CDR3: TGTGCCAGCAGCTCAAGAGAGGGACAGACGCTCTATGGCTACACCTTC. It encodes CASSSREGQTLYGYTF.